These T cell receptor beta chains were read from a single sample in a study of T cell responses to AZD1222 COVID-19 vaccine. The method was immunoSEQ multiplex PCR; TCRdb's version includes in-frame clones alone and lacks a portion of them. The sample includes 120,000 to 150,000 clones, roughly nine tenths of them seen just once. The starting material was peripheral blood, obtained on day 0 of AZD1222 vaccination. The receptors derive from an adult in good health. Both conserved end residues are part of each CDR3.

V: TRBV7-2; CDR3: CASSSLTGASYEQYF
V: TRBV5-1; CDR3: CASSRSPPQGSFFSYEQYF
V: TRBV28; CDR3: CASSTRTGTSKKSGYGYTF
V: TRBV5-6; CDR3: CASGYLLAGAYEQYF
V: TRBV28; CDR3: CATREPANYGYTF
V: TRBV9; CDR3: CASSADRTSRPYEQYF
V: TRBV11-2; CDR3: CASSPSSTYNEQFF
V: TRBV5-1; CDR3: CASSFRGIDTEAFF
V: TRBV28; CDR3: CATLNPPGQSYGYTF
V: TRBV19; CDR3: CAVLKCRGSPGANVLTF
V: TRBV12-3/TRBV12-4; CDR3: CASSPYQGSGYTF
V: TRBV28; CDR3: CASGGAGELFF